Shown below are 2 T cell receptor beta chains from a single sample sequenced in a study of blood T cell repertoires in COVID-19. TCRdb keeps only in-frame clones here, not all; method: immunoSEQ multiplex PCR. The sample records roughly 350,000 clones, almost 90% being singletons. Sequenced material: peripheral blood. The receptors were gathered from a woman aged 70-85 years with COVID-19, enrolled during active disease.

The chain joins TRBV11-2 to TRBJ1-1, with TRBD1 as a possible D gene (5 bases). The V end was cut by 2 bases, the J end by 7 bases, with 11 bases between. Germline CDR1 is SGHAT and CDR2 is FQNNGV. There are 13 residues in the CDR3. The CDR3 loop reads CASSLIGDGEAFF. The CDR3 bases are TGTGCCAGCAGCTTAATAGGGGATGGTGAAGCTTTCTTT. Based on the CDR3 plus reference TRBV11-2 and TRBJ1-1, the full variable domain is EAGVAQSPRYKIIEKRQSVAFWCNPISGHATLYWYQQILGQGPKLLIQFQNNGVVDDSQLPKDRFSAERLKGVDSTLKIQPAKLEDSAVYLCASSLIGDGEAFFGQGTRLTVV.

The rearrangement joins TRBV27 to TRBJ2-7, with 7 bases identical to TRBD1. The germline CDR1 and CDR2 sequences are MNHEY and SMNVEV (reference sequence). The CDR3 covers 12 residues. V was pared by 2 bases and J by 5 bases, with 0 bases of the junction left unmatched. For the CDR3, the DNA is TGTGCCAGCAGTTTACAGGGGGACGAGCAGTACTTC. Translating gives CASSLQGDEQYF.